What follows are 23 T cell receptor beta chains derived from one specimen sequenced in a study of T cells in Graves' hyperthyroidism and ophthalmopathy (dated by TCRdb to the late 2010s). The library was built by means of multiplex PCR. Sequencing used an Illumina HiSeq 2000. The TCR beta CDR3 regions were amplified from RNA transcripts. A first-round RT-PCR of the TCR CDR3 used the HTBI primer set with the Qiagen OneStep RT-PCR kit. TCRdb applied fastp at Q25 and MiXCR to the public reads, then kept only in-frame beta chains. One record per CDR3 amino acid sequence lists the most common genes and DNA. The table for this sample lists 200,000 to 300,000 distinct CDR3 sequences; less than 20% of them were counted only once. 25% to 30% of the sample is taken by the ten largest. Source material: blood. These TCRs come from a woman under 30 with Graves' ophthalmopathy.

The chain employs TRBV5-6 and TRBJ2-2, with 10 bases fitting TRBD1. Germline values: CDR1 SGHDT, CDR2 YYEEEE. The CDR3 length is 16 residues. Unmatched junction bases numbered 6, after V lost 1 base and J lost 6 bases. The DNA of the CDR3 is TGTGCCAGCAGCTTGACAGGACAGGGGGTGCCCGGGGAGCTGTTTTTT. As protein: CASSLTGQGVPGELFF. Based on the CDR3 plus reference TRBV5-6 and TRBJ2-2, the full variable domain is DAGVTQSPTHLIKTRGQQVTLRCSPKSGHDTVSWYQQALGQGPQFIFQYYEEEERQRGNFPDRFSGHQFPNYSSELNVNALLLGDSALYLCASSLTGQGVPGELFFGEGSRLTVL.

This clonotype has at least ten counts. This sequence joins TRBV7-9 and TRBJ2-3, with a possible D match to TRBD1 (5 bases). The CDR3 is made up of 16 amino acids. Germline CDR1 and CDR2: SEHNR and FQNEAQ (reference sequence). The V end was cut by 3 bases, the J end by 5 bases, with 18 bases between. The CDR3 is CASSFPGPGYIDTQYF. In nucleotides, the CDR3 is TGTGCCAGCAGCTTTCCCGGGCCAGGGTATATAGATACGCAGTATTTT.

Many counts were recorded for this clonotype. V and J are TRBV27 and TRBJ2-2; 9 bases are shared with TRBD2. This CDR3 is built from 20 residues. The J segment lost 4 bases and the V segment lost 4 bases, leaving 19 bases of the junction unmatched. Germline loops: CDR1 MNHEY, CDR2 SMNVEV (reference sequence). This chain's CDR3 is CASSSPPILAGRGSTGELFF. The CDR3 DNA follows: TGTGCCAGCAGTTCCCCGCCGATTCTAGCGGGGAGAGGGAGCACCGGGGAGCTGTTTTTT.

This clonotype was observed many times. The CDR3 nucleotides are TGTGCCAGCAGTGAGGCTAATGAAAAACTGTTTTTT. This encodes CASSEANEKLFF. The V and J genes are TRBV2 and TRBJ1-4; D call uncertain. The V gene's germline CDR1 is SNHLY and CDR2 FYNNEI. Trimming cost V 3 bases and J 3 bases, with 2 bases left between them. CDR3 length equals 12 residues.

The sample holds many counts of this clonotype. The rearrangement uses TRBV30 and TRBJ2-5; 7 bases match TRBD1. CDR3 length equals 12 residues. J was trimmed by 4 bases and V by 2 bases; bases with no gene match: 1. Germline values: CDR1 GTSNPN, CDR2 SVGIG (reference sequence). CDR3 loop: CAWSRDRETQYF. DNA of the CDR3: TGTGCCTGGAGTCGGGACAGAGAGACCCAGTACTTC.

This clonotype has at least ten counts. The chain combines TRBV12-3 or TRBV12-4 with TRBJ1-3; D possibly corresponds to TRBD1 (5 bases). CDR3 length: 16 residues. Trimming cost V 1 base and J 4 bases, with 14 bases left between them. In nucleotides, the CDR3 is TGTGCCAGCAGTTTAGACAGGTCATTAGCGGGAAACACCATATATTTT. Its protein is CASSLDRSLAGNTIYF.

This clonotype was observed at least ten times. V usage is TRBV28 and J usage is TRBJ1-5; a possible D gene is TRBD1 (6 bases). Trimming shortened V by 5 bases and J by 3 bases, and 20 bases separated the two germline ends. CDR1 and CDR2 (germline): MDHEN, SYDVKM. The CDR3 loop spans 17 amino acids. The CDR3 is CASSPPGTRGHNQPQHF. The CDR3 coding sequence is TGTGCCAGCAGTCCACCGGGGACACGAGGCCACAATCAGCCCCAGCATTTT.

The rearrangement uses TRBV9 and TRBJ1-1; D remains ambiguous. The CDR3 spans 13 residues. CDR1 is SGDLS, CDR2 YYNGEE, per germline. Trimming pared 5 bases from V and 5 bases from J, leaving 13 bases between. Here the CDR3 DNA reads TGTGCCAGCAGTGATGAACTGGAAACTGAAGCTTTCTTT. Translating it yields CASSDELETEAFF.

V is TRBV7-3 and J is TRBJ2-1; D remains unclear. Per germline, CDR1 SGHTA and CDR2 FQGTGA. V lost 1 base, J lost 9 bases, and 10 bases lay in between. This CDR3 contains 13 residues. In nucleotides, the CDR3 is TGTGCCAGCAGCTTAAGCCCCGAAGGTGAGCAGTTCTTC. Protein product: CASSLSPEGEQFF.

This clonotype was counted ten times or more. V is TRBV5-5 and J is TRBJ2-7; D is unresolved. This CDR3 has 14 residues. Germline values: CDR1 SGHKS, CDR2 YYEKEE (reference sequence). The germline V and J ends were trimmed by 2 bases and 0 bases, with 9 bases remaining between them. CDR3 residues: CASSFRHSSYEQYF. In DNA form, the CDR3 reads TGTGCCAGCAGCTTCCGGCACAGCTCCTACGAGCAGTACTTC.

This clonotype came up many times. V gene TRBV6-1 combines with J gene TRBJ2-7, with D possibly being TRBD2 (5 bases). CDR1 is MNHNS and CDR2 is SASEGT in the germline V gene. The CDR3 consists of 15 residues. Trimming removed 0 bases at V and 2 bases at J, with 11 bases between. CDR3 nucleotide sequence: TGTGCCAGCAGTGAAGCTCAGTTCGGGACCTACGAGCAGTACTTC. Encoded protein: CASSEAQFGTYEQYF.

This clonotype was seen repeatedly, ten times or more. The chain links TRBV2 to TRBJ2-3; a possible D gene is TRBD1 (5 bases). Germline loops: CDR1 SNHLY, CDR2 FYNNEI. The CDR3 has 14 residues. V was shortened by 6 bases and J by 1 base, with 11 bases between the two germline ends. The CDR3 sequence is CASRLTEGTDTQYF. As DNA, the CDR3 is TGTGCCAGCAGGTTGACAGAAGGCACAGATACGCAGTATTTT.

The table lists this clonotype with many counts. The chain combines TRBV5-8 with TRBJ1-2; D is unresolved. V was pared by 0 bases and J by 2 bases, with 11 bases between. The length of the CDR3 is 15 residues. Per germline, CDR1 SGHTS and CDR2 YDEGEE. The CDR3 region is CASSLVGGINYGYTF. Written as DNA, the CDR3 is TGTGCCAGCAGCTTGGTTGGAGGAATAAACTATGGCTACACCTTC.

This clonotype was seen a few times. This clone may be a read error of a much larger clone one base away. Since no conserved phenylalanine or tryptophan closes the CDR3, a read error is the likely cause. V gene TRBV11-3 combines with J gene TRBJ2-7; D unclear. V dropped 0 bases and J dropped 1 base, with 4 bases sitting between them. Germline values: CDR1 SGHNT, CDR2 YENEEA. The CDR3 loop spans 13 amino acids. The chain's CDR3 is CASSLDQSYEQYL. The DNA of the CDR3 is TGTGCCAGCAGCTTAGATCAGTCCTACGAGCAGTACCTC.

This clonotype was counted many times. The chain uses TRBV2 and TRBJ1-1; 8 bases map to TRBD1. CDR1 SNHLY and CDR2 FYNNEI come from the germline V gene. The CDR3 sequence is 14 residues long. V trimming: 8 bases; J trimming: 3 bases; junction bases outside the gene matches: 8. CDR3 nucleotide sequence: TGTGCCAGCGTTATCTACAGGGGGGACACTGAAGCTTTCTTT. It yields the protein CASVIYRGDTEAFF.

This clonotype was counted at least ten times. The genes are TRBV14 and TRBJ1-2; 10 bases match TRBD1. Germline V CDR1 and CDR2: SGHDN, FVKESK. V shed 4 bases, J shed 7 bases, and the junction held 6 bases outside the gene matches. The CDR3 is made up of 14 amino acids. CDR3 amino acids: CASSPGTGVRGYTF. The CDR3 DNA is TGTGCCAGCAGCCCCGGGACAGGGGTTCGTGGCTACACCTTC. The complete variable domain, with remaining parts taken from reference TRBV14 and TRBJ1-2, reads EAGVTQFPSHSVIEKGQTVTLRCDPISGHDNLYWYRRVMGKEIKFLLHFVKESKQDESGMPNNRFLAERTGGTYSTLKVQPAELEDSGVYFCASSPGTGVRGYTFGSGTRLTVV.

This clonotype showed up many times. J is TRBJ1-1 and V is TRBV30; D is perhaps TRBD1 (5 bases). Germline-derived CDR1 and CDR2 are GTSNPN and SVGIG (reference sequence). The CDR3 has 11 residues. V lost 4 bases and J lost 10, with 13 bases in between. CDR3 bases: TGTGCCTGGACCCGGGGGGGAAGAGCTTTCTTT. It is translated as CAWTRGGRAFF.

This clonotype has a count of ten or more. The chain links TRBV27 to TRBJ2-3; 9 bases align to TRBD1. The CDR3 is made up of 13 amino acids. CDR1 MNHEY and CDR2 SMNVEV come from the germline V gene (reference sequence). Losses at the gene ends were 10 bases for V and 4 bases for J; bases not matched to a gene: 6. The CDR3: CATKDRGADTQYF. CDR3 nucleotide sequence: TGTGCCACCAAGGACAGGGGTGCAGATACGCAGTATTTT.

The CDR3 protein is CASSRWTGKANEQFF. The CDR3 nucleotides are TGTGCCAGCAGCCGATGGACAGGGAAGGCGAATGAGCAGTTCTTC. The chain has TRBV7-9 and TRBJ2-1; TRBD1 agrees at 8 bases. V shed 5 bases and J 7 bases; nucleotides not matched to a gene: 10. This CDR3 is 15 amino acids long. Germline V lookup: CDR1 SEHNR, CDR2 FQNEAQ (reference sequence).

This clonotype was picked up many times. V is TRBV4-1 and J is TRBJ2-7, with 8 bases identical to TRBD1. V trimming: 2 bases; J trimming: 0 bases; junction bases outside the gene matches: 6. CDR1 MGHRA and CDR2 YSYEKL come from the germline V gene. This CDR3 has 16 residues. Written as DNA, the CDR3 is TGCGCCAGCAGCCAACCCGGGACAGGTACCTCCTACGAGCAGTACTTC. It is translated as CASSQPGTGTSYEQYF.

This chain uses TRBV7-9 with TRBJ2-1; TRBD2 matches 12 bases. CDR1 is SEHNR and CDR2 is FQNEAQ in the germline V gene (reference sequence). V lost 1 base, J lost 8 bases, and 6 bases stayed unmatched. This CDR3 spans 16 amino acids. The CDR3 protein is CASSLGLAGAADEQFF. CDR3 in DNA: TGTGCCAGCAGCTTAGGACTAGCGGGAGCTGCCGATGAGCAGTTCTTC.

In this sample, this clonotype turned up many times. V is TRBV20-1 and J is TRBJ2-1; maybe TRBD2 (7 bases). Trimming left V 0 bases short and J 6 bases short, with 15 bases between. From germline, CDR1 is DFQATT and CDR2 SNEGSKA (reference sequence). The CDR3 is made up of 15 amino acids. The DNA for the CDR3 is TGCAGTGCTAGAGAGGGGGCTAGCGGCCTCAATGAGCAGTTCTTC. As protein: CSAREGASGLNEQFF.

The sample holds a few counts of this clonotype. The chain is built from TRBV4-1 and TRBJ1-1, with D maybe TRBD1 (5 bases). V gave up 3 bases and J gave up 1 base, with 12 bases separating them. CDR1 and CDR2 from the germline V gene are MGHRA and YSYEKL. CDR3 length: 15 residues. The CDR3 DNA is TGCGCCAGCAGCCAGTGGGGGACGGCGAACACTGAAGCTTTCTTT. The encoded protein is CASSQWGTANTEAFF.